This T cell receptor beta chain was recorded in a study of cytomegalovirus exposure and HLA in healthy donors. Germline CDR1 SGHRS, CDR2 YFSETQ. CDR3 size: 17 residues. Trimming stripped 1 base from V and 0 bases from J, with 11 bases between. Regarding the study as a whole: An observed cluster of highly shared sequence variants was recorded as a likely sequencing artifact.

The PCR contained 60 Vbeta and 13 Jbeta primers. Study processing details: A later analysis tallied roughly 77 million unique TCR beta chains, approximately 10 million of them shared. Assay: immunoSEQ multiplex PCR; the TCRdb copy retains only in-frame clones and omits some. V and J calls and clone size come straight from that table; D and trimming were deduced from the DNA. Of approximately 73,000 clones in the sample, about 81% were seen once. On this clone: Its specificity is unknown.

The V call is TRBV5-1, the J call TRBJ2-6, with D possibly matching TRBD1 (5 bases). This clonotype originated in a man between 65 and 85 years old in good health and CMV-seronegative. The sample was PBMCs. The CDR3 DNA follows: TGCGCCAGCAGCTTGTGGGGCAGTAGCTCTGGGGCCAACGTCCTGACTTTC. Protein product: CASSLWGSSSGANVLTF.